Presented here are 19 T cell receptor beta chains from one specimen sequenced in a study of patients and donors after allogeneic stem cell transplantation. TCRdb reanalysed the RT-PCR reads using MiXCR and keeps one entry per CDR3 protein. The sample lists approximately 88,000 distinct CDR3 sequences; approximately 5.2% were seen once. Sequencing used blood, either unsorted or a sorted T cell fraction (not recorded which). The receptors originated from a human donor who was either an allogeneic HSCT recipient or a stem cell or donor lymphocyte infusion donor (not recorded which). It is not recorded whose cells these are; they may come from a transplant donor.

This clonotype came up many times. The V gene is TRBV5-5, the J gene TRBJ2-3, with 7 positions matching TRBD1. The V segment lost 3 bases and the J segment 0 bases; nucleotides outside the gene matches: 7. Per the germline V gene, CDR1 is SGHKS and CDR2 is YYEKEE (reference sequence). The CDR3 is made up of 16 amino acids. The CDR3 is CASSSGTDYSTDTQYF. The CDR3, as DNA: TGTGCCAGCAGCTCGGGGACAGACTACAGCACAGATACGCAGTATTTT.

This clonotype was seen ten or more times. As DNA, the CDR3 is TGTGCCAGCAGCCGACCCATGGGTTATGGCTACACCTTC. The encoded protein is CASSRPMGYGYTF. The chain is built from TRBV14 and TRBJ1-2; D remains unclear. CDR3 length: 13 amino acids. Germline assignment: CDR1 SGHDN and CDR2 FVKESK. Deletions cut 4 bases from V and 5 bases from J, with 11 bases between.

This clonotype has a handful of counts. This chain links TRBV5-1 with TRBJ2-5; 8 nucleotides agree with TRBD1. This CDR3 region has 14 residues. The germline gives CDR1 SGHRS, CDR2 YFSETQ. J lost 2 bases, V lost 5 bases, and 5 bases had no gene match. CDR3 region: CASRRRTGQETQYF. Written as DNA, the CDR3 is TGCGCCAGCAGACGCAGGACAGGGCAAGAGACCCAGTACTTC.

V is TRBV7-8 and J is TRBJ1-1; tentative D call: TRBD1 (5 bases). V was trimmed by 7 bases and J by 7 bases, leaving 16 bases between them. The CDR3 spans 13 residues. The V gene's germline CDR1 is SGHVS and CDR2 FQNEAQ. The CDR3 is CASKIRVNNEAFF. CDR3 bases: TGTGCCAGCAAAATCAGGGTTAATAATGAAGCTTTCTTT.

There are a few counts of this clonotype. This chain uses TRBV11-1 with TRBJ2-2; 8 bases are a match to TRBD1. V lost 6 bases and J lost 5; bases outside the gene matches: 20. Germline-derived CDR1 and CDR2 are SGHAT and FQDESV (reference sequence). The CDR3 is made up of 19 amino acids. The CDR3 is CASRPPGRGPRFRTGELFF. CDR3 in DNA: TGTGCCAGCAGACCACCAGGCAGGGGGCCGAGATTCCGTACCGGGGAGCTGTTTTTT.

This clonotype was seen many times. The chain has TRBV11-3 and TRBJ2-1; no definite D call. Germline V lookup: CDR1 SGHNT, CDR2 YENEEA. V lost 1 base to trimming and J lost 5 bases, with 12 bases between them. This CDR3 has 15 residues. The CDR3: CASSLGQRRNNEQFF. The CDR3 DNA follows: TGTGCCAGCAGCTTAGGACAACGAAGGAACAATGAGCAGTTCTTC.

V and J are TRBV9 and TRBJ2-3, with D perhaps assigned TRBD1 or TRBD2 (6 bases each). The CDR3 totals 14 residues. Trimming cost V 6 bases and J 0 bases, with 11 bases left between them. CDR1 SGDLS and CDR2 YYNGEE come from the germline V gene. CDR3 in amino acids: CASTGGGSTDTQYF. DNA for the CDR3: TGTGCCAGCACCGGGGGCGGGAGCACAGATACGCAGTATTTT.

CDR3 protein: CASSQPWAGDEQFF. The CDR3 DNA reads TGCGCCAGCAGCCAACCCTGGGCGGGGGATGAGCAGTTCTTC. The rearrangement joins TRBV4-1 to TRBJ2-1; TRBD2 matches at 7 bases. The V and J ends lost 2 bases and 8 bases, in that order; junction bases with no gene match: 6. CDR3 length: 14 amino acids. Germline loops: CDR1 MGHRA, CDR2 YSYEKL.

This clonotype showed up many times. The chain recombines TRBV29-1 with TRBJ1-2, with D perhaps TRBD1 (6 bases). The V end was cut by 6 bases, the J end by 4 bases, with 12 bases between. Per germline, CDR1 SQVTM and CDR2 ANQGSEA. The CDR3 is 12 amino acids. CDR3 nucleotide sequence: TGCAGCGTATGGGGGGGCGGCTATGGCTACACCTTC. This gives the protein CSVWGGGYGYTF.

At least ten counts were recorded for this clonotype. CDR3 coding DNA: TGTGCCACCAGCAGAGATTCGCGGAGTACTAATGAAAAACTGTTTTTT. This codes for CATSRDSRSTNEKLFF. The rearrangement links TRBV15 to TRBJ1-4; D ambiguous. The germline gives CDR1 LNHNV, CDR2 YYDKDF (reference sequence). V lost 0 bases, J lost 2 bases, and 10 bases lay in between. This CDR3 is built from 16 residues.

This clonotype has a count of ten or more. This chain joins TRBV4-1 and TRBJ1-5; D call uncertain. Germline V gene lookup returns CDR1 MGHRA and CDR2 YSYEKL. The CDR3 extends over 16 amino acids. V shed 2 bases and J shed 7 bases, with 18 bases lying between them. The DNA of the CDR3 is TGCGCCAGCAGCCAAACGATTACTCGGGGAGGCCAGCCCCAGCATTTT. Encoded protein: CASSQTITRGGQPQHF.

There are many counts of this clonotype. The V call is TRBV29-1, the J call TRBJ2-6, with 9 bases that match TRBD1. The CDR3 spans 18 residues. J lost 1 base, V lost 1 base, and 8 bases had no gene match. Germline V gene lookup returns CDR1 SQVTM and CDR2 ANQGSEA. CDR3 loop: CSVEGGTGSGSGANVLTF. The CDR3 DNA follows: TGCAGCGTTGAAGGTGGGACAGGGTCCGGATCTGGGGCCAACGTCCTGACTTTC. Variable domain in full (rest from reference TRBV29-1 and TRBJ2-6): SAVISQKPSRDICQRGTSLTIQCQVDSQVTMMFWYRQQPGQSLTLIATANQGSEATYESGFVIDKFPISRPNLTFSTLTVSNMSPEDSSIYLCSVEGGTGSGSGANVLTFGAGSRLTVL.

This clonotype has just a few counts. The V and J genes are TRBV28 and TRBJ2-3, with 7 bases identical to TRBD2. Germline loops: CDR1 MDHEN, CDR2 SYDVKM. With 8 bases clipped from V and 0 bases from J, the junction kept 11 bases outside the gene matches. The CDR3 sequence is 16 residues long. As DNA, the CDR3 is TGTGCCAGCCTGGGGGGGGGTCTTGGGAGCACAGATACGCAGTATTTT. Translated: CASLGGGLGSTDTQYF.

The CDR3 sequence: CASSDISGADTQYF. The DNA for the CDR3 is TGTGCCAGCAGTGACATTAGCGGGGCAGATACGCAGTATTTT. V and J are TRBV2 and TRBJ2-3, with TRBD2 matching 8 bases. CDR3 length: 14 residues. V gave up 3 bases and J gave up 4 bases; unmatched junction bases: 3. Germline CDR1 SNHLY, CDR2 FYNNEI.

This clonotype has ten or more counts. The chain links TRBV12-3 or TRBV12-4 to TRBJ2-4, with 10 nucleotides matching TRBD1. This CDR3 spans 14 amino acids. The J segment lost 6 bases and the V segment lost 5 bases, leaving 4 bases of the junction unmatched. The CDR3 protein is CASSGTGEVNIQYF. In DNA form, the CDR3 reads TGTGCCAGCAGTGGGACAGGGGAGGTAAACATTCAGTACTTC.

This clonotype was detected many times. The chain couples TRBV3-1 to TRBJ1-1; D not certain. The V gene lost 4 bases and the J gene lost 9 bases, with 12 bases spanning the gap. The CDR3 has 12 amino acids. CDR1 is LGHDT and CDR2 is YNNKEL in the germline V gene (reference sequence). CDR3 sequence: CASSRPGVQAFF. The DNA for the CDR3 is TGTGCCAGCAGCCGGCCCGGGGTTCAAGCTTTCTTT.

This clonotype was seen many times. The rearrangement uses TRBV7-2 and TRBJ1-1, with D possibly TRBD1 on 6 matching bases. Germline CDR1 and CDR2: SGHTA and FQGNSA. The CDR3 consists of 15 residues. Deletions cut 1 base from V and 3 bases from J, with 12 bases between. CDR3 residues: CASSLGGTLYTEAFF. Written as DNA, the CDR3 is TGTGCCAGCAGCTTAGGAGGGACATTGTACACTGAAGCTTTCTTT.

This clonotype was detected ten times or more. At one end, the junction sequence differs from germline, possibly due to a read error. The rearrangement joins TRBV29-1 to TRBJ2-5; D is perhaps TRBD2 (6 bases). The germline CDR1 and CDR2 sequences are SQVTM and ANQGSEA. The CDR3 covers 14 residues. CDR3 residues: CSVEVREPQETQYF. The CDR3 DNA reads TGCAGCGTTGAAGTCCGGGAGCCCCAAGAAACCCAGTACTTC.

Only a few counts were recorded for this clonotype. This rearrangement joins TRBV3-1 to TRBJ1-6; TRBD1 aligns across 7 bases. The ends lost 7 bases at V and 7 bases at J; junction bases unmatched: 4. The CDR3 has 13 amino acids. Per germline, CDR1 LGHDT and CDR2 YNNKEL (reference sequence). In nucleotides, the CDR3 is TGTGCCAGCACCCAGGGGGGAAATTCACCCCTCCACTTT. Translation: CASTQGGNSPLHF.